This T cell receptor beta chain comes out of a study of T-cell reconstitution after alpha-beta-depleted transplantation in children. There are a few counts of this clonotype. In germline, CDR1 is SGDLS, CDR2 YYNGEE. V gave up 3 bases and J gave up 2 bases; unmatched junction bases: 9. This CDR3 comprises 17 residues. Using unique molecular identifiers, the investigators prepared the TCRbeta library. Using its own MiXCR run on the PCR reads, TCRdb lists one record per CDR3 protein. The profile shows 500,000 or so distinct CDR3 sequences, over 9.5% of them singletons. V and J are TRBV9 and TRBJ2-3, with 10 bases lining up with TRBD2. The TCR was taken from a female patient between 2 and 15 years old who had a stem cell transplant for aplastic anemia, so the T cells may come from the graft donor. The specimen was PBMCs, mostly from graft donor cells, collected 180 days after TCRalphabeta/CD19-depleted stem cell transplant. The CDR3 DNA sequence: TGTGCCAGCAGCGCCCTCGGACTAGCGGCTGCCACAGATACGCAGTATTTT. It translates to CASSALGLAAATDTQYF. Supplemented by reference TRBV9 and TRBJ2-3, the full variable domain reads DSGVTQTPKHLITATGQRVTLRCSPRSGDLSVYWYQQSLDQGLQFLIQYYNGEERAKGNILERFSAQQFPDLHSELNLSSLELGDSALYFCASSALGLAAATDTQYFGPGTRLTVL.